This TCR beta chain was identified in a study of blood T cell repertoires in COVID-19. Across the whole study: Researchers got acute and convalescent COVID-19 samples from the United States, Italy and Spain. Nucleic acid was either cDNA or gDNA, and it came from T cells, B-cell-depleted T cells, or PBMCs.

CDR1 is LGHNT and CDR2 is FRNRAP in the germline V gene. The CDR3 extends over 13 amino acids. The ends were cut back, 8 bases at V and 1 base at J, with 12 bases in the middle. The table came from immunoSEQ multiplex PCR; TCRdb's copy has only in-frame clones and leaves some out. The sample comprises fewer than 350,000 clones, 85% of which are singletons, and more than 6% rests with the top ten. Material for sequencing was peripheral blood. The chain has TRBV12-5 and TRBJ2-7; unclear D gene. This TCR was sampled from a human donor in a cohort sampled during active COVID-19. CDR3 loop: CASLLRISYEQYF. The CDR3 DNA sequence: TGTGCTAGTCTACTGAGAATTTCCTACGAGCAGTACTTC. Supplemented by reference TRBV12-5 and TRBJ2-7, the full variable domain reads DARVTQTPRHKVTEMGQEVTMRCQPILGHNTVFWYRQTMMQGLELLAYFRNRAPLDDSGMPKDRFSAEMPDATLATLKIQPSEPRDSAVYFCASLLRISYEQYFGPGTRLTVT.